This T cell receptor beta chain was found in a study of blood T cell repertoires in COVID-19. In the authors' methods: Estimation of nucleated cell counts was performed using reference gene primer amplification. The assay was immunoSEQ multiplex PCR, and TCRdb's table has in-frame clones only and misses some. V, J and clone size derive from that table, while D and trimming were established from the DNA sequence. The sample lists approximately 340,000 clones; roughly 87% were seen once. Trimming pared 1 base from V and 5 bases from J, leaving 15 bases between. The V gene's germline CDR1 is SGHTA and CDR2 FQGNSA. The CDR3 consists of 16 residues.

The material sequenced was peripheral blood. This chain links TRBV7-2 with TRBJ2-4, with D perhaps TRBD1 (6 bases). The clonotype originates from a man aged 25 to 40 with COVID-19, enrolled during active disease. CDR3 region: CASSLVGTSSQNIQYF. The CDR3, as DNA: TGTGCCAGCAGCTTAGTGGGGACATCCTCCCAAAACATTCAGTACTTC.